This TCR beta chain was documented in a study of tumor-infiltrating lymphocytes in primary liver carcinoma. As for the study in general: Samples yielded about 3.65 to 7.13 million productive TCRbeta reads, similar across tissue types.

The input was 500 ng total RNA; TCR beta cDNA was made from it with a constant-region primer. The TCR beta library was amplified through three nested multiplex PCR rounds in a modified ARM-PCR procedure. TRBV1-TRBV30 forward primers paired with a C-beta reverse primer drove the first two PCR rounds, about 10 cycles each. TCRdb processed the multiplex PCR reads anew with MiXCR; each CDR3 protein has one entry. The sample carries approximately 88,000 distinct CDR3 sequences, less than 75% recorded once. Joint extraction of RNA and DNA used about 17-31 mg of bulk tissue that was unsorted. The V gene's germline CDR1 is SGHAT and CDR2 FQNNGV. V shed 5 bases and J 9 bases; nucleotides not matched to a gene: 10. This CDR3 region has 15 residues.

Material for sequencing was tumor-adjacent normal liver tissue. The gene calls are TRBV11-2 and TRBJ2-2; 9 bases map to TRBD2. The clonotype originates from a man aged 40-49 years with primary liver carcinoma and hepatitis B virus infection. The CDR3 here is CASSPSGMVTWELFF. The CDR3 bases are TGTGCCAGCAGCCCTAGCGGGATGGTAACCTGGGAGCTGTTTTTT.